The present entry profiles one T cell receptor beta chain with its context. Its specificity is not known. This specimen belongs to a study of monozygotic twins with inflammatory bowel disease. Findings and limits, study-wide: There was no way to distinguish the different T cell subtypes.

The authors ran two nested PCRs of about 15 and 9 cycles on TCRalpha and TCRbeta cDNA. With the 5' RACE reads reprocessed, TCRdb shows one record per CDR3 protein and no DNA. Its table records more than 300,000 distinct CDR3 sequences. The CDR3 loop spans 13 amino acids. Germline values: CDR1 SGHTA, CDR2 FQGNSA. The specimen was blood. The rearrangement uses TRBV7-2 and TRBJ2-3; the TRBD2 assignment by TCRdb is unverifiable without DNA. The sequence was obtained from a human donor with ulcerative colitis or Crohn's disease, or a healthy co-twin of an affected twin (not recorded which). CDR3 protein: CASSSGPARTQYF.